The clone carrying this T cell receptor beta chain was observed many times. Its cognate antigen is unknown. Assembly of TCR beta libraries relied on iRepertoire HTBI primers together with Arm-PCR of CDR3 regions. TCRdb reprocessed the multiplex PCR reads via MiXCR and lists one record per CDR3 protein. The sample contains roughly 500,000 distinct CDR3 sequences, roughly 14% of which appear only once. The time point here: newly diagnosed GD, antithyroid drugs for less than 3 months. PBMC-derived RNA was used for the TCR library. This CDR3 spans 13 amino acids. V dropped 5 bases and J dropped 9 bases, with 11 bases sitting between them. Per germline, CDR1 SGHTA and CDR2 FQGNSA. The data are from a study of regulatory T cells in long-lasting Graves disease. Study-level points and caveats: Between persistent patients, thousands of public clonotypes were shared, exceeding the roughly 1,000 shared between new patients. Only a small sample size was used, which may have cut accuracy.

This sample also appeared in a second study, on T cells in Graves' hyperthyroidism and ophthalmopathy. This second study notes: First-round RT-PCR with HTBI primers amplified the TCR CDR3 region. Blood also carried most thyroid clonotypes expanded above 0.001.

The sequence came from a man in his thirties or forties with Graves disease. The chain recombines TRBV7-2 with TRBJ1-6, with D unclear. The source material was peripheral blood mononuclear cells (PBMCs), sampled at new diagnosis, from a patient treated with antithyroid drugs. The chain's CDR3 is CASSPRAGSPLHF. In DNA form, the CDR3 reads TGTGCCAGCAGCCCCCGAGCGGGTTCACCCCTCCACTTT.